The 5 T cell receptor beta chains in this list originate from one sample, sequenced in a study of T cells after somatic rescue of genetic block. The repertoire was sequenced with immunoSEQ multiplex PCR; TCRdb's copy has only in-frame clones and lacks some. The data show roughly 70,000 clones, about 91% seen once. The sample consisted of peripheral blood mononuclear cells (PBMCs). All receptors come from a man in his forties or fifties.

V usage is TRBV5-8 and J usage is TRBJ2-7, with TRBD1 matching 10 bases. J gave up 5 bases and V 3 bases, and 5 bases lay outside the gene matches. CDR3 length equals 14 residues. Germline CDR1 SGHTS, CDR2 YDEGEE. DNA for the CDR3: TGTGCCAGCAGCTCCGGGACAGGGGTTAACGAGCAGTACTTC. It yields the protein CASSSGTGVNEQYF. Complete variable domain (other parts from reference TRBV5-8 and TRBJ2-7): EAGVTQSPTHLIKTRGQQATLRCSPISGHTSVYWYQQALGLGLQFLLWYDEGEERNRGNFPPRFSGRQFPNYSSELNVNALELEDSALYLCASSSGTGVNEQYFGPGTRLTVT.

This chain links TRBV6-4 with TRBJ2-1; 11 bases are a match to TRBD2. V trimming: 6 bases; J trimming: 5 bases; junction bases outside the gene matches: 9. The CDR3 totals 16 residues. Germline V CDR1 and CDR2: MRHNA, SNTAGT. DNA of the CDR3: TGTGCCAGCAGCCGCCGACTAGCGGGAAGCGACAATGAGCAGTTCTTC. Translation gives CASSRRLAGSDNEQFF.

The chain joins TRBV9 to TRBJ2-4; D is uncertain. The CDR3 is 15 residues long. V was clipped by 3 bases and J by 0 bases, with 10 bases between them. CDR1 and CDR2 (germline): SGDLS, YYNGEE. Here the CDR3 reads CASSENNLAKNIQYF. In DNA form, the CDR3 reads TGTGCCAGCAGCGAAAATAACCTAGCCAAAAACATTCAGTACTTC. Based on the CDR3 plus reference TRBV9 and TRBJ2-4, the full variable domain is DSGVTQTPKHLITATGQRVTLRCSPRSGDLSVYWYQQSLDQGLQFLIQYYNGEERAKGNILERFSAQQFPDLHSELNLSSLELGDSALYFCASSENNLAKNIQYFGAGTRLSVL.

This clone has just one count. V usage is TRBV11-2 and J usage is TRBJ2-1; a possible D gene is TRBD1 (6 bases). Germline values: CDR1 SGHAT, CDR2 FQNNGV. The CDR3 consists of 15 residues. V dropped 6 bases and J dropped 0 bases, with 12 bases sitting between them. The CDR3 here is CASRSQGFSYNEQFF. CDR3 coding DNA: TGTGCCAGCAGATCCCAGGGGTTCTCCTACAATGAGCAGTTCTTC.

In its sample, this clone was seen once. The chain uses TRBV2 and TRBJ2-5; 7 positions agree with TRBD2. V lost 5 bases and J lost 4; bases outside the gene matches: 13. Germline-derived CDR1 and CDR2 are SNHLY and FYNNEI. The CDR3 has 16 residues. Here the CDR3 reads CASSRRLAEGRETQYF. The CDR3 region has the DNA TGTGCCAGCAGTCGGCGACTAGCAGAGGGAAGAGAGACCCAGTACTTC.